A single sample is the source of the 28 T cell receptor beta chains below, sequenced in a study of early T cells in non-severe SARS-CoV-2 infection (dated by TCRdb to the early 2020s). The receptor library was made with 5' RACE. The instrument given in TCRdb is NextSeq 500. TCRdb handled the public reads itself, with Q25 trimming in fastp and clone calling in MiXCR, and kept productive beta chains. Rows with one shared CDR3 protein collapse into an entry with the most common genes and DNA. The sample table lists approximately 89,000 distinct CDR3 sequences, around 15% of them with a count of one. The ten largest clones capture approximately 3.3% of the sample. Source material: whole blood. These receptor sequences come from an adult who was a healthcare worker with PCR-confirmed SARS-CoV-2 infection or an uninfected control (not recorded which).

This chain uses TRBV5-1 with TRBJ1-2; TRBD1 might be the D (5 bases). With 4 bases removed from V and 4 bases from J, the gap between germline ends came to 11 bases. CDR1 is SGHRS and CDR2 is YFSETQ in the germline V gene. This CDR3 is built from 13 residues. The CDR3 sequence is CASSPTVGYGYTF. The CDR3 bases are TGCGCCAGCAGCCCGACAGTCGGCTATGGCTACACCTTC.

V and J are TRBV20-1 and TRBJ2-7; 9 bases fit TRBD1. Germline lookup yields CDR1 DFQATT and CDR2 SNEGSKA (reference sequence). V was clipped by 3 bases and J by 0 bases; unmatched bases: 9. The CDR3 is 16 amino acids. Here the CDR3 reads CSAREQGADPSYEQYF. Here the CDR3 DNA reads TGCAGTGCTAGGGAACAGGGGGCCGACCCCTCCTACGAGCAGTACTTC.

This clonotype was observed a handful of times. The genes are TRBV18 and TRBJ2-1; D is unclear. Germline V gene sequence: CDR1 KGHSH, CDR2 LQKENI. This CDR3 is 14 amino acids long. V lost 0 bases to trimming and J lost 6 bases, with 9 bases between them. CDR3 sequence: CASSPPWNANEQFF. Here the CDR3 DNA reads TGTGCCAGCTCACCACCGTGGAATGCCAATGAGCAGTTCTTC.

This clonotype was counted between two and nine times. This rearrangement joins TRBV19 to TRBJ2-1; 10 bases are shared with TRBD2. The CDR3 is 15 residues long. Germline V gene lookup returns CDR1 LNHDA and CDR2 SQIVND (reference sequence). The ends lost 7 bases at V and 0 bases at J; junction bases unmatched: 3. CDR3 region: CASNPSGSSYNEQFF. The CDR3 coding sequence is TGTGCCAGTAACCCTAGCGGGAGCTCCTACAATGAGCAGTTCTTC.

In its sample, this clonotype was seen a few times. The chain joins TRBV7-2 to TRBJ1-1; D gene ambiguous. The CDR3 loop spans 12 amino acids. Deletions cut 6 bases from V and 5 bases from J, with 10 bases between. From germline, CDR1 is SGHTA and CDR2 FQGNSA. CDR3 residues: CASSSRQTEAFF. In DNA form, the CDR3 reads TGTGCCAGCAGTTCGAGGCAAACTGAAGCTTTCTTT.

J is TRBJ1-4 and V is TRBV27, with TRBD1 as a possible D gene (6 bases). The length of the CDR3 is 15 residues. Trimming pared 4 bases from V and 9 bases from J, leaving 18 bases between. From germline, CDR1 is MNHEY and CDR2 SMNVEV (reference sequence). The CDR3 here is CASSWGGGQAQKLFF. CDR3 in DNA: TGTGCCAGCAGTTGGGGCGGGGGGCAGGCGCAAAAACTGTTTTTT.

Ten or more counts support this clonotype. The chain joins TRBV5-8 to TRBJ1-4; TRBD1 matches 7 bases. The CDR3 length is 16 residues. V lost 4 bases and J lost 7; bases outside the gene matches: 13. Germline V gene data show CDR1 as SGHTS and CDR2 as YDEGEE. CDR3 sequence reads: CASSLLYRDSLEKLFF. The CDR3 nucleotides read TGTGCCAGCAGCCTACTTTACCGGGACAGTCTTGAAAAACTGTTTTTT. The complete variable domain, with remaining parts taken from reference TRBV5-8 and TRBJ1-4, reads EAGVTQSPTHLIKTRGQQATLRCSPISGHTSVYWYQQALGLGLQFLLWYDEGEERNRGNFPPRFSGRQFPNYSSELNVNALELEDSALYLCASSLLYRDSLEKLFFGSGTQLSVL.

The chain has TRBV19 and TRBJ1-5, with D possibly being TRBD1 (5 bases). The CDR3 sequence is 13 residues long. CDR1 is LNHDA and CDR2 is SQIVND in the germline V gene (reference sequence). Trimming removed 7 bases from V and 3 bases from J, with 10 bases in between. CDR3 in DNA: TGTGCCAGTACCCAGGGTAACAATCAGCCCCAGCATTTT. It encodes CASTQGNNQPQHF.

The V call is TRBV21-1, the J call TRBJ2-1; the listed D gene, TRBD2, was not tested against the DNA. TRBV21-1 is a pseudogene segment. The CDR3 length is 11 residues. In DNA form, the CDR3 reads TGTGTCAGCGGCCCAGGCAATGAGCAGTTCTTC. Protein sequence: CVSGPGNEQFF.

This clonotype came up a few times. Relative to the germline gene, one junction end is altered; a read error may explain this. This rearrangement joins TRBV7-7 to TRBJ2-3; no definite D call. This CDR3 is built from 14 residues. The germline CDR1 and CDR2 sequences are SSHAT and FNYEAQ (reference sequence). In DNA form, the CDR3 reads TGTGCTAGCAGCCCCCAGGAAGGTGCAGATACGCAGTATTTT. Its protein product is CASSPQEGADTQYF.

Many counts were recorded for this clonotype. The chain employs TRBV24-1 and TRBJ1-4, with no clear D. Germline V gene data show CDR1 as KGHDR and CDR2 as SFDVKD. V was clipped by 5 bases and J by 8 bases, with 17 bases between them. This CDR3 is built from 15 residues. DNA of the CDR3: TGTGCCACCAGTGGCTTCTACGGACGGAGCGAAAAACTGTTTTTT. Amino acids: CATSGFYGRSEKLFF.

This clonotype was recorded many times. The chain uses TRBV5-4 and TRBJ1-1, with D tentatively TRBD1 (6 bases). CDR1 SGHNT and CDR2 YYREEE come from the germline V gene (reference sequence). The CDR3 covers 13 residues. The V end was cut by 9 bases, the J end by 4 bases, with 16 bases between. CDR3 amino acids: CATYPRGPTEAFF. The CDR3 DNA is TGTGCCACCTACCCCAGGGGTCCCACTGAAGCTTTCTTT.

Concerning this clonotype: Given a much more abundant clone one base away, this may be a read error. J is TRBJ2-7 and V is TRBV14; D unclear. CDR1 is SGHDN, CDR2 FVKESK, per germline. This CDR3 has 15 residues. Trimming cost V 4 bases and J 4 bases, with 17 bases left between them. CDR3 DNA: TGTGCCAGCAGCCTGTCCGGGCGCGGAGTTTACGAGCAGTACTTC. It is translated as CASSLSGRGVYEQYF.

V usage is TRBV20-1 and J usage is TRBJ2-3; either TRBD1 or TRBD2 may fit D (5 bases each). V was trimmed by 6 bases and J by 1 base, leaving 14 bases between them. CDR1 is DFQATT and CDR2 is SNEGSKA in the germline V gene (reference sequence). CDR3 length equals 14 residues. The CDR3 protein is CSASRETGTDTQYF. The CDR3 DNA follows: TGCAGTGCGAGCAGGGAGACCGGCACAGATACGCAGTATTTT.

V and J are TRBV7-9 and TRBJ2-5; D unresolved. The CDR3 length is 14 residues. Germline V CDR1 and CDR2: SEHNR, FQNEAQ (reference sequence). V was clipped by 3 bases and J by 6 bases, with 14 bases between them. The CDR3 protein is CASSFNGDWQTQYF. CDR3 sequence (DNA): TGTGCCAGCAGCTTTAACGGAGATTGGCAGACCCAGTACTTC.

This clonotype was counted ten times or more. This chain links TRBV11-2 with TRBJ1-1, with TRBD1 matching 7 bases. Germline assignment: CDR1 SGHAT and CDR2 FQNNGV. The CDR3 contains 13 residues. Trimming removed 5 bases from V and 3 bases from J; junction bases left unmatched: 3. The CDR3 DNA sequence: TGTGCCAGCAGCCCCGACAGGGACACTGAAGCTTTCTTT. Protein: CASSPDRDTEAFF.

The V and J genes are TRBV3-1 and TRBJ2-3; D uncertain. The CDR3 extends over 12 amino acids. The germline CDR1 and CDR2 sequences are LGHDT and YNNKEL (reference sequence). V was trimmed by 1 base and J by 4 bases, leaving 3 bases between them. Here the CDR3 DNA reads TGTGCCAGCAGCCAAGTTCCAGATACGCAGTATTTT. It translates to CASSQVPDTQYF.

V is TRBV30 and J is TRBJ1-1; the D gene is possibly TRBD1 (6 bases). Trimming pared 7 bases from V and 4 bases from J, leaving 25 bases between. The CDR3 runs 16 residues. Germline values: CDR1 GTSNPN, CDR2 SVGIG (reference sequence). The CDR3 reads CASIRDTYPRRTEAFF. The CDR3 coding sequence is TGTGCCTCCATCCGGGACACCTATCCCCGGCGCACTGAAGCTTTCTTT.

This clonotype came up many times. The chain joins TRBV11-2 to TRBJ2-4, with D perhaps matching TRBD2 (6 bases). The V end was cut by 5 bases, the J end by 3 bases, with 20 bases between. The CDR3 is 17 amino acids. CDR1 is SGHAT, CDR2 FQNNGV, per germline. This CDR3 reads CASSPLWRDDGKNIQYF. The CDR3 DNA follows: TGTGCCAGCAGCCCCCTCTGGAGGGATGACGGCAAAAACATTCAGTACTTC.

This chain uses TRBV9 with TRBJ2-5; TRBD1 or TRBD2 may be the D gene (5 bases each). Trimming took 2 bases from V and 1 from J, leaving 12 bases between them. The germline CDR1 and CDR2 sequences are SGDLS and YYNGEE. There are 15 residues in the CDR3. The CDR3 region is CASSVGGPAQETQYF. The CDR3, as DNA: TGTGCCAGCAGCGTTGGGGGACCCGCCCAAGAGACCCAGTACTTC.

This clonotype occurred a few times. The genes are TRBV3-1 and TRBJ2-1; TRBD2 agrees at 8 bases. This CDR3 spans 15 amino acids. V lost 4 bases, J lost 6 bases, and 8 bases stayed unmatched. CDR1 and CDR2 from the germline V gene are LGHDT and YNNKEL (reference sequence). The CDR3 DNA sequence: TGTGCCAGCAGCCTGGGACTAGGGAAGAGCAATGAGCAGTTCTTC. Amino acid sequence: CASSLGLGKSNEQFF.

Points on this clonotype: Being one base from a much bigger clone, this may be a read error. V and J are TRBV20-1 and TRBJ1-3; 7 nucleotides match TRBD1. V was clipped by 4 bases and J by 0 bases; unmatched bases: 6. This CDR3 spans 15 amino acids. CDR1 and CDR2 (germline): DFQATT, SNEGSKA (reference sequence). The CDR3 spells CSATSDRASGNTIYF. In DNA form, the CDR3 reads TGCAGTGCTACATCAGACAGGGCCTCTGGAAACACCATATATTTT.

This clonotype was counted many times. The chain employs TRBV2 and TRBJ2-1; possibly TRBD2 for D (5 bases). V lost 6 bases, J lost 1 base, and 13 bases lay in between. The CDR3 totals 15 residues. Germline lookup yields CDR1 SNHLY and CDR2 FYNNEI. CDR3 sequence: CASRQLVASYNEQFF. CDR3 bases: TGTGCCAGCAGACAACTAGTAGCGTCCTACAATGAGCAGTTCTTC.

This clonotype was picked up many times. The CDR3 DNA follows: TGCAGTGCTAATAAAGGGGGGGTCAATCAGCCCCAGCATTTT. Its protein is CSANKGGVNQPQHF. The rearrangement links TRBV20-1 to TRBJ1-5; tentatively, D is TRBD1 (6 bases). The germline gives CDR1 DFQATT, CDR2 SNEGSKA (reference sequence). Trimming cost V 4 bases and J 3 bases, with 13 bases left between them. The CDR3 sequence is 14 residues long.

The chain carries TRBV20-1 and TRBJ2-1; 9 bases align to TRBD2. V trimming: 0 bases; J trimming: 9 bases; junction bases outside the gene matches: 9. The germline V gene encodes CDR1 DFQATT and CDR2 SNEGSKA (reference sequence). There are 15 residues in the CDR3. The CDR3 DNA is TGCAGTGCTAGAGATATTCGCGGGAGGGCCCTTGAGCAGTTCTTC. The encoded protein is CSARDIRGRALEQFF.

This rearrangement joins TRBV7-9 to TRBJ1-2; D is ambiguous. This CDR3 is built from 14 residues. Trimming stripped 1 base from V and 0 bases from J, with 6 bases between. CDR1 SEHNR and CDR2 FQNEAQ come from the germline V gene (reference sequence). The DNA for the CDR3 is TGTGCCAGCAGCTTAGTCAAAGCTAACTATGGCTACACCTTC. Residues: CASSLVKANYGYTF.

In its sample, this clonotype was seen a few times. The gene calls are TRBV12-3 or TRBV12-4 and TRBJ1-2, with D perhaps TRBD1 (5 bases). V gave up 0 bases and J gave up 2 bases, with 10 bases separating them. CDR3 length equals 15 residues. The CDR3 sequence is CASSLARGGNYGYTF. CDR3 nucleotide sequence: TGTGCCAGCAGTTTAGCTAGGGGTGGAAACTATGGCTACACCTTC.

CDR3 DNA sequence: TGCAGTGCTAGGAAACGGGAGGGCAGTTACAATGAGCAGTTCTTC. It codes for CSARKREGSYNEQFF. The chain is built from TRBV20-1 and TRBJ2-1; 8 positions agree with TRBD2. Losses at the gene ends were 3 bases for V and 4 bases for J; bases not matched to a gene: 8. The V gene's germline CDR1 is DFQATT and CDR2 SNEGSKA (reference sequence). This CDR3 is built from 15 residues.